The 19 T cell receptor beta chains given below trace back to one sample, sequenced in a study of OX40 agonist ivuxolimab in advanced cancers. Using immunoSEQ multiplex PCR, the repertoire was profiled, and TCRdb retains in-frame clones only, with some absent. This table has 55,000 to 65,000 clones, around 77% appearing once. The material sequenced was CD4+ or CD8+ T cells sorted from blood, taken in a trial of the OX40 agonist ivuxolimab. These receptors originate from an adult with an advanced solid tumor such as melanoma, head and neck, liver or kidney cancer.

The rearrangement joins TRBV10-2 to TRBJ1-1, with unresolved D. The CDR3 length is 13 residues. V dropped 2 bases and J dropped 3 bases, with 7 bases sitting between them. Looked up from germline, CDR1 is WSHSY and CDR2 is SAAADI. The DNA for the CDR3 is TGCGCCAGCAGTGAGAACAGTTACACTGAAGCTTTCTTT. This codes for CASSENSYTEAFF.

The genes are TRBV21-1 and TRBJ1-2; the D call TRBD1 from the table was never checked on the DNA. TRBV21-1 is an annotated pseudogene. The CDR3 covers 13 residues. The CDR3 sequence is CASSNQENYGYTF. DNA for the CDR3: TGTGCCAGCAGCAACCAGGAAAACTATGGCTACACCTTC.

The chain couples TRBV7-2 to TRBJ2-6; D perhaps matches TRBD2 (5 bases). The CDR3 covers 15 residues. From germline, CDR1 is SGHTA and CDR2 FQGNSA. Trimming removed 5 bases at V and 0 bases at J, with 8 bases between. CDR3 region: CASSRGSSGANVLTF. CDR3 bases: TGTGCCAGCAGCCGGGGATCCTCTGGGGCCAACGTCCTGACTTTC.

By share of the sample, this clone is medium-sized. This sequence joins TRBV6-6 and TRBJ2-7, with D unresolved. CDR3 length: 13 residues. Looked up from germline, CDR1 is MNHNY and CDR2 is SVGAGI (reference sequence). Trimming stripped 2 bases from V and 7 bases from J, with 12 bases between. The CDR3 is CASSYKTRFEQYF. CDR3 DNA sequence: TGTGCCAGCAGTTACAAGACAAGGTTTGAGCAGTACTTC.

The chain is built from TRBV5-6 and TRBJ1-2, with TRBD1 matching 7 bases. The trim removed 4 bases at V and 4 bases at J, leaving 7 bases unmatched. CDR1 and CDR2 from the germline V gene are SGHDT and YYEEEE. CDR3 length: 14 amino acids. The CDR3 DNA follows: TGTGCCAGCAGCCCAGGGACAGTCGCCTATGGCTACACCTTC. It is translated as CASSPGTVAYGYTF. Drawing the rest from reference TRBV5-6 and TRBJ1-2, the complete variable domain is DAGVTQSPTHLIKTRGQQVTLRCSPKSGHDTVSWYQQALGQGPQFIFQYYEEEERQRGNFPDRFSGHQFPNYSSELNVNALLLGDSALYLCASSPGTVAYGYTFGSGTRLTVV.

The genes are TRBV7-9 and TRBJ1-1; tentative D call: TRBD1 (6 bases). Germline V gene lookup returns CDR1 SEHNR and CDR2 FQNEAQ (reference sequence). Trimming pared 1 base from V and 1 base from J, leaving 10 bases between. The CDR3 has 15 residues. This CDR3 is CASSLVGRGNTEAFF. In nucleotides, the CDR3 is TGTGCCAGCAGCTTAGTGGGCAGGGGGAACACTGAAGCTTTCTTT.

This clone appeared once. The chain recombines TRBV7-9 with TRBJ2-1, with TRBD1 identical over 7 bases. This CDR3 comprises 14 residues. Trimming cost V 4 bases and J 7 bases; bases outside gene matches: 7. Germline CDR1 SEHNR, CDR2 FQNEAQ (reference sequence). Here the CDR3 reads CASSSGQTRNEQFF. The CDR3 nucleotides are TGTGCCAGCAGCTCGGGACAGACAAGGAATGAGCAGTTCTTC.

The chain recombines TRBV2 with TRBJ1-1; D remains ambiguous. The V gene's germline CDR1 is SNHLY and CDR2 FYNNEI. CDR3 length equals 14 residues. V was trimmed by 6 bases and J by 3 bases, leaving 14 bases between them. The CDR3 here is CASRPTAPYTEAFF. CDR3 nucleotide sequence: TGTGCCAGCAGGCCGACGGCCCCTTACACTGAAGCTTTCTTT.

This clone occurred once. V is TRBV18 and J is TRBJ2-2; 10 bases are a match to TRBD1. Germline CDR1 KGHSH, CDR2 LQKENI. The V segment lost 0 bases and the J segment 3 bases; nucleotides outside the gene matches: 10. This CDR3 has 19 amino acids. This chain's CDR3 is CASSPPGTGASADTGELFF. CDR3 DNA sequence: TGTGCCAGCTCACCACCCGGGACAGGGGCGTCGGCGGACACCGGGGAGCTGTTTTTT.

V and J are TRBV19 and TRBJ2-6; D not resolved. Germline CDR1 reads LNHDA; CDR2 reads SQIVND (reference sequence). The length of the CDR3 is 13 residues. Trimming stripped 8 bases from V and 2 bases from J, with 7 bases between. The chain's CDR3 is CASGVTGANVLTF. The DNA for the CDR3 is TGTGCCAGTGGTGTGACTGGGGCCAACGTCCTGACTTTC.

The CDR3, as DNA: TGCGCCAGCAGCTTGGCCGAGGTCCAGTACTTC. This encodes CASSLAEVQYF. This chain uses TRBV5-1 with TRBJ2-5, with D unclear. Germline V gene lookup returns CDR1 SGHRS and CDR2 YFSETQ. Trimming removed 0 bases from V and 10 bases from J, with 7 bases in between. The CDR3 has 11 residues.

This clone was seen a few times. Written as DNA, the CDR3 is TGTGCCAGCAGATATGGCAGGGGAGGTGAAGCTTTCTTT. This encodes CASRYGRGGEAFF. This sequence joins TRBV6-1 and TRBJ1-1; D is perhaps TRBD1 (6 bases). This CDR3 has 13 amino acids. V gave up 6 bases and J gave up 7 bases, with 15 bases separating them. Germline V gene lookup returns CDR1 MNHNS and CDR2 SASEGT.

This CDR3 reads CASSSTTGLWSGANVLTF. CDR3 bases: TGTGCCAGCAGTTCAACTACAGGCCTGTGGTCTGGGGCCAACGTCCTGACTTTC. The chain couples TRBV27 to TRBJ2-6; tentative D call: TRBD1 (5 bases). V was clipped by 4 bases and J by 1 base, with 17 bases between them. The CDR3 is 18 amino acids. From germline, CDR1 is MNHEY and CDR2 SMNVEV (reference sequence).

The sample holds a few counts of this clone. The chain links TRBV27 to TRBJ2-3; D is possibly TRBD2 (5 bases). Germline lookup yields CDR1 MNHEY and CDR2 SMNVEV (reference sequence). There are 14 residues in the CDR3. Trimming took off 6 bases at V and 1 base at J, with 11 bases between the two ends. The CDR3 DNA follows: TGTGCCAGCAGCCCCCGGCGGGGCACAGATACGCAGTATTTT. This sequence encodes CASSPRRGTDTQYF.

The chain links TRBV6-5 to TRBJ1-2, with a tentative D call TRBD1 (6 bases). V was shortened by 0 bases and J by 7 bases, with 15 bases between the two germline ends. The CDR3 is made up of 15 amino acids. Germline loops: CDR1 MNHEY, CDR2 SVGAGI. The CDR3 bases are TGTGCCAGCAGTTACTCCGAGCGGGGGGCACTTGGCTACACCTTC. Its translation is CASSYSERGALGYTF.

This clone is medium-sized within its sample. CDR3 amino acids: CASSPDRGGQPQHF. CDR3 nucleotides: TGTGCCAGCAGCCCCGACAGGGGCGGTCAGCCCCAGCATTTT. The chain uses TRBV7-2 and TRBJ1-5; TRBD1 matches at 8 bases. The CDR3 has 14 residues. The germline V gene has CDR1 SGHTA and CDR2 FQGNSA. Germline trimming cut 5 bases from V and 6 bases from J; bases unmatched to any gene: 6. Full variable domain (remainder filled in from reference TRBV7-2 and TRBJ1-5): GAGVSQSPSNKVTEKGKDVELRCDPISGHTALYWYRQSLGQGLEFLIYFQGNSAPDKSGLPSDRFSAERTGGSVSTLTIQRTQQEDSAVYLCASSPDRGGQPQHFGDGTRLSIL.

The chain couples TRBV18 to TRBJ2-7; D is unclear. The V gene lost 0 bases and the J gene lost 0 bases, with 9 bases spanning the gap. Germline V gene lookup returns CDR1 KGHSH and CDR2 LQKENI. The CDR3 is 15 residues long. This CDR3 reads CASSPPQTVSYEQYF. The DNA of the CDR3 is TGTGCCAGCTCACCACCCCAGACCGTCTCCTACGAGCAGTACTTC.

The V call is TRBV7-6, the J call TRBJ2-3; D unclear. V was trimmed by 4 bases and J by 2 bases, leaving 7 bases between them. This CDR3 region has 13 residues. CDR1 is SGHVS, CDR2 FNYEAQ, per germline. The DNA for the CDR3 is TGTGCCAGCAGCTCTGGGATCACAGATACGCAGTATTTT. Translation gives CASSSGITDTQYF.

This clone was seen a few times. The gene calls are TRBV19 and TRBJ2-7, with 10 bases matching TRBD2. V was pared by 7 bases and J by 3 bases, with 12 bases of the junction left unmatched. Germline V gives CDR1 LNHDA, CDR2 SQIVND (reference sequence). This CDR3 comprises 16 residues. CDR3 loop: CASTPSLLAGVYEQYF. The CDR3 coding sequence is TGTGCCAGTACCCCCTCCCTCCTAGCGGGGGTCTACGAGCAGTACTTC.